The 30 T cell receptor beta chains reported below all come from one sample, sequenced in a study of T cell responses to AZD1222 COVID-19 vaccine. Sequencing was performed with immunoSEQ multiplex PCR; in TCRdb, only in-frame clones are kept and a portion is missing. The table records approximately 210,000 clones, approximately 93% of them present only once. The sequencing here drew on peripheral blood, taken 28 days after the second AZD1222 dose. These TCRs come from an adult who received the AZD1222 COVID-19 vaccine.

CDR3 in DNA: TGTGCCAGCAGTTTTTCAAGAAGGGGACAGGGGGGTGAAAAACTGTTTTTT. Its translation: CASSFSRRGQGGEKLFF. This chain uses TRBV28 with TRBJ1-4, with 11 positions matching TRBD1. The V and J ends lost 3 bases and 7 bases, in that order; junction bases with no gene match: 10. Per germline, CDR1 MDHEN and CDR2 SYDVKM. This CDR3 has 17 amino acids.

The chain carries TRBV12-3 or TRBV12-4 and TRBJ1-2, with a tentative D call TRBD1 (5 bases). The CDR3 has 13 amino acids. With 3 bases removed from V and 8 bases from J, the gap between germline ends came to 13 bases. The CDR3 DNA reads as TGTGCCAGCAGTTTGTCAGGGATCGGGGGCTACACCTTC. Translating gives CASSLSGIGGYTF.

CDR3 in amino acids: CAKSPGKLFF. The CDR3 nucleotides read TGTGCCAAAAGCCCAGGAAAACTGTTTTTT. The V call is TRBV6-5, the J call TRBJ1-4; no clear D gene. V was clipped by 10 bases and J by 10 bases, with 10 bases between them. There are 10 residues in the CDR3. CDR1 and CDR2 (germline): MNHEY, SVGAGI.

This rearrangement joins TRBV7-6 to TRBJ2-7, with 7 bases matching TRBD2. The CDR3 length is 15 residues. V lost 1 base to trimming and J lost 3 bases; unmatched junction nucleotides: 6. Germline CDR1 is SGHVS and CDR2 is FNYEAQ. The CDR3 DNA sequence: TGTGCCAGCAGCTTAGGAGCGGGAAACTTCTACGAGCAGTACTTC. As protein: CASSLGAGNFYEQYF.

The chain carries TRBV4-3 and TRBJ2-7; TRBD2 agrees at 16 bases. CDR3 length equals 16 residues. From germline, CDR1 is LGHNA and CDR2 YSLEER. V trimming: 3 bases; J trimming: 7 bases; junction bases outside the gene matches: 6. CDR3 amino acids: CASSQGTSGRASEQYF. CDR3 DNA sequence: TGCGCCAGCAGCCAGGGGACTAGCGGGAGGGCCAGTGAGCAGTACTTC.

The J gene is TRBJ1-1, the V gene TRBV11-2; D uncertain. This CDR3 spans 16 amino acids. The germline gives CDR1 SGHAT, CDR2 FQNNGV. Trimming stripped 4 bases from V and 1 base from J, with 16 bases between. CDR3 in DNA: TGTGCCAGCAGCTCCCTCCTCCTGGCGGGGAACACTGAAGCTTTCTTT. Protein: CASSSLLLAGNTEAFF.

The rearrangement links TRBV19 to TRBJ2-7; 8 bases are a match to TRBD1. Trimming removed 0 bases from V and 1 base from J; junction bases left unmatched: 8. The CDR3 is 17 residues long. Germline loops: CDR1 LNHDA, CDR2 SQIVND (reference sequence). The CDR3 is CASSIEGDRGSSYEQYF. As DNA, the CDR3 is TGTGCCAGTAGTATAGAGGGCGACAGGGGAAGTTCCTACGAGCAGTACTTC.

The V call is TRBV2, the J call TRBJ2-1; possibly TRBD1 or TRBD2 for D (5 bases each). Germline assignment: CDR1 SNHLY and CDR2 FYNNEI. This CDR3 spans 13 amino acids. Trimming removed 2 bases from V and 9 bases from J, with 11 bases in between. The chain's CDR3 is CASSERVGVEQFF. The CDR3 DNA reads as TGTGCCAGCAGTGAAAGGGTGGGGGTTGAGCAGTTCTTC.

The chain has TRBV7-8 and TRBJ1-5; no definite D call. V was pared by 5 bases and J by 6 bases, with 14 bases between. The length of the CDR3 is 14 residues. Germline V lookup: CDR1 SGHVS, CDR2 FQNEAQ. CDR3 nucleotides: TGTGCCAGCAGCCACCCCGGTGGCGGTCAGCCCCAGCATTTT. Its protein is CASSHPGGGQPQHF.

The rearrangement uses TRBV6-1 and TRBJ2-3, with 8 bases aligning to TRBD2. V lost 7 bases to trimming and J lost 1 base; unmatched junction nucleotides: 10. Germline V lookup: CDR1 MNHNS, CDR2 SASEGT. The CDR3 extends over 16 amino acids. The DNA for the CDR3 is TGTGCCAGCACTGACGGGGGGGCCCCCGGCACAGATACGCAGTATTTT. Amino acid sequence: CASTDGGAPGTDTQYF.

V is TRBV6-2 or TRBV6-3 and J is TRBJ1-3; perhaps TRBD1 as D (5 bases). V lost 0 bases, J lost 0 bases, and 9 bases lay in between. The CDR3 is 16 residues long. The germline V gene has CDR1 MNHEY and CDR2 SVGEGT. The CDR3 protein is CASSYSGDSSGNTIYF. As DNA, the CDR3 is TGTGCCAGCAGTTACTCGGGCGACAGCTCTGGAAACACCATATATTTT.

The V call is TRBV7-2, the J call TRBJ1-6; 8 nucleotides match TRBD1. From germline, CDR1 is SGHTA and CDR2 FQGNSA. After removal of 4 bases from V and 10 bases from J, the junction contained 9 bases not matched to a gene. The CDR3 runs to 15 residues. The CDR3 coding sequence is TGTGCCAGCAGCTCCCGGACAGGGTCTCGCTCACCCCTCCACTTT. This encodes CASSSRTGSRSPLHF.

The V and J genes are TRBV19 and TRBJ1-5; a possible D gene is TRBD1 (5 bases). CDR3 size: 16 residues. The germline V gene encodes CDR1 LNHDA and CDR2 SQIVND (reference sequence). V gave up 1 base and J gave up 3 bases, with 13 bases separating them. The CDR3 DNA sequence: TGTGCCAGTAGTATAGGCTTGGCAGGGACCAATCAGCCCCAGCATTTT. As protein: CASSIGLAGTNQPQHF.

CDR3 DNA sequence: TGCACCAGCAGCCAAGATCAACATCAGCCCCAGCATTTT. This encodes CTSSQDQHQPQHF. The V gene is TRBV1, the J gene TRBJ1-5. TRBV1 is assigned pseudogene status. CDR3 size: 13 residues.

This rearrangement joins TRBV5-1 to TRBJ2-7, with D uncertain. This CDR3 region has 15 residues. Germline assignment: CDR1 SGHRS and CDR2 YFSETQ. Trimming took off 4 bases at V and 0 bases at J, with 14 bases between the two ends. Written as DNA, the CDR3 is TGCGCCAGCAGCCCGGGCAGCTGGACCTCCTACGAGCAGTACTTC. Amino acid sequence: CASSPGSWTSYEQYF.

The V call is TRBV27, the J call TRBJ1-5; possibly TRBD1 for D (5 bases). This CDR3 has 15 amino acids. V was pared by 6 bases and J by 6 bases, with 18 bases between. Germline CDR1 MNHEY, CDR2 SMNVEV (reference sequence). CDR3 sequence reads: CASRPGTASGQPQHF. In DNA, the CDR3 is TGTGCCAGCAGACCTGGGACCGCCTCGGGTCAGCCCCAGCATTTT.

V and J are TRBV18 and TRBJ2-1; TRBD2 aligns across 14 bases. CDR3 length: 16 residues. J gave up 9 bases and V 3 bases, and 7 bases lay outside the gene matches. The germline V gene encodes CDR1 KGHSH and CDR2 LQKENI. The CDR3 reads CASSPTSGRASGEQFF. The CDR3 coding sequence is TGTGCCAGCTCACCGACTAGCGGGAGGGCCTCGGGTGAGCAGTTCTTC.

The chain uses TRBV10-1 and TRBJ1-1; D unresolved. Germline values: CDR1 WNHNN, CDR2 SYGVQD (reference sequence). This CDR3 is built from 13 residues. The ends were cut back, 3 bases at V and 6 bases at J, with 11 bases in the middle. For the CDR3, the DNA is TGCGCCAGCAGTGAAGAGATAACCTCTGAAGCTTTCTTT. Encoded protein: CASSEEITSEAFF.

The V call is TRBV6-2 or TRBV6-3, the J call TRBJ2-7, with 9 bases aligning to TRBD2. Germline V gives CDR1 MNHEY, CDR2 SVGEGT. The CDR3 extends over 15 amino acids. The J segment lost 1 base and the V segment lost 5 bases, leaving 6 bases of the junction unmatched. Here the CDR3 DNA reads TGTGCCAGCAGTAGTCTAGCGGGACATTCCTACGAGCAGTACTTC. Translating gives CASSSLAGHSYEQYF.

The chain has TRBV30 and TRBJ2-5, with D perhaps TRBD1 (6 bases). CDR1 and CDR2 from the germline V gene are GTSNPN and SVGIG (reference sequence). V was shortened by 3 bases and J by 5 bases, with 22 bases between the two germline ends. CDR3 length equals 16 residues. DNA of the CDR3: TGTGCCTGGAGCTCCATTGGGGCAGGGGTTCGGGAGACCCAGTACTTC. Protein product: CAWSSIGAGVRETQYF.

This chain uses TRBV7-3 with TRBJ2-1; D might be TRBD1 or TRBD2, each matching 5 bases. CDR3 length equals 14 residues. Per the germline V gene, CDR1 is SGHTA and CDR2 is FQGTGA. Trimming cost V 5 bases and J 9 bases, with 17 bases left between them. The CDR3 DNA reads TGTGCCAGCAGCCCTGACAGAACTAGTGCTGAGCAGTTCTTC. Its protein product is CASSPDRTSAEQFF. Based on the CDR3 plus reference TRBV7-3 and TRBJ2-1, the full variable domain is GAGVSQTPSNKVTEKGKYVELRCDPISGHTALYWYRQSLGQGPEFLIYFQGTGAADDSGLPNDRFFAVRPEGSVSTLKIQRTERGDSAVYLCASSPDRTSAEQFFGPGTRLTVL.

The rearrangement links TRBV5-1 to TRBJ2-7; D not resolved. The V and J ends lost 4 bases and 0 bases respectively, with 11 bases between them. Germline V CDR1 and CDR2: SGHRS, YFSETQ. CDR3 length equals 14 residues. The CDR3 protein is CASSRAAPSYEQYF. CDR3 DNA sequence: TGCGCCAGCAGCCGGGCGGCTCCCTCCTACGAGCAGTACTTC.

This sequence joins TRBV6-5 and TRBJ1-5, with D uncertain. Germline CDR1 is MNHEY and CDR2 is SVGAGI. The CDR3 has 16 amino acids. Trimming left V 4 bases short and J 4 bases short, with 17 bases between. This CDR3 reads CASSSRHSKPNQPQHF. CDR3 coding DNA: TGTGCCAGCAGTTCCCGACACAGTAAACCTAATCAGCCCCAGCATTTT.

V gene TRBV7-2 combines with J gene TRBJ1-5; 10 bases align to TRBD1. J gave up 1 base and V 5 bases, and 11 bases lay outside the gene matches. The CDR3 has 18 residues. Germline V gene data show CDR1 as SGHTA and CDR2 as FQGNSA. The CDR3 DNA sequence: TGTGCCAGCAGCACGCCAAAGGGACAGGGGTTGAGCAATCAGCCCCAGCATTTT. It translates to CASSTPKGQGLSNQPQHF.

This clone was counted a few times. The chain has TRBV28 and TRBJ2-3, with 7 bases aligning to TRBD1. The CDR3 extends over 14 amino acids. The junction had 6 bases not matched to a gene; V was cut back by 4 bases and J by 5 bases. Germline V lookup: CDR1 MDHEN, CDR2 SYDVKM. The CDR3 region has the DNA TGTGCCAGCAGTTACCCCAACAGGGGAGATACGCAGTATTTT. This sequence encodes CASSYPNRGDTQYF.

V usage is TRBV11-2 and J usage is TRBJ1-3; possibly TRBD1 for D (6 bases). Germline V gene sequence: CDR1 SGHAT, CDR2 FQNNGV. The V end was cut by 1 base, the J end by 3 bases, with 16 bases between. This CDR3 is 17 amino acids long. This chain's CDR3 is CASSLGFGGLGGNTIYF. The CDR3 DNA reads TGTGCCAGCAGCTTAGGATTCGGGGGGCTAGGTGGAAACACCATATATTTT.

The chain uses TRBV12-3 or TRBV12-4 and TRBJ1-5; possibly TRBD1 for D (5 bases). CDR3 length: 13 amino acids. V lost 8 bases to trimming and J lost 3 bases, with 11 bases between them. The CDR3 sequence: CASVGTYNQPQHF. CDR3 coding DNA: TGTGCCAGCGTAGGGACTTACAATCAGCCCCAGCATTTT.

The chain employs TRBV5-5 and TRBJ1-1; TRBD1 is a possible D gene (5 bases). V gave up 2 bases and J gave up 4 bases, with 12 bases separating them. The CDR3 is 14 amino acids. The germline V gene encodes CDR1 SGHKS and CDR2 YYEKEE (reference sequence). CDR3 sequence (DNA): TGTGCCAGCAGCTTCGGAGGGGTGCCCACTGAAGCTTTCTTT. Translated, it gives CASSFGGVPTEAFF.

The chain links TRBV24-1 to TRBJ2-1, with TRBD2 identical over 13 bases. The CDR3 extends over 21 amino acids. Germline V gene data show CDR1 as KGHDR and CDR2 as SFDVKD. The V gene end was trimmed by 2 bases and the J gene end by 0 bases; junction bases not matched to a gene: 12. The CDR3 loop is CATSDYPGTSGTVHSYNEQFF. The CDR3 region has the DNA TGTGCCACCAGTGATTACCCCGGGACTAGCGGGACTGTACACTCCTACAATGAGCAGTTCTTC.

The CDR3 reads CASTPRTSGVYEQFF. CDR3 bases: TGTGCCAGCACCCCCCGGACTAGCGGGGTCTATGAGCAGTTCTTC. The chain is built from TRBV7-2 and TRBJ2-1, with TRBD2 matching 12 bases. The CDR3 consists of 15 residues. Per the germline V gene, CDR1 is SGHTA and CDR2 is FQGNSA. The trim removed 7 bases at V and 8 bases at J, leaving 9 bases unmatched. The complete variable domain, with remaining parts taken from reference TRBV7-2 and TRBJ2-1, reads GAGVSQSPSNKVTEKGKDVELRCDPISGHTALYWYRQSLGQGLEFLIYFQGNSAPDKSGLPSDRFSAERTGGSVSTLTIQRTQQEDSAVYLCASTPRTSGVYEQFFGPGTRLTVL.